The sequence of this T cell receptor (beta chain) was determined in a study of cytomegalovirus exposure and HLA in healthy donors. Looking at the study overall: Some 180 million T cells yielded 117 million unique TCR beta sequences in earlier analysis. Study-wide findings and caveats: Later analysis identified a missense DCLRE1C variant that was linked to TCR beta V- and J-gene trimming.

Donors were ostensibly healthy at sampling, although undocumented immune exposures were probable. About this clone: Its antigen is not known.

The V gene's germline CDR1 is SNHLY and CDR2 FYNNEI. The CDR3 has 14 residues. V trimming: 4 bases; J trimming: 7 bases; junction bases outside the gene matches: 6. Amplification used 60 Vbeta primers and 13 Jbeta primers. Method: immunoSEQ multiplex PCR; TCRdb's copy keeps in-frame clones and lacks some. The sample yields about 130,000 clones, approximately 87% seen once. The chain recombines TRBV2 with TRBJ2-1; the match to TRBD1 covers 8 bases. The sample was PBMCs. The sequence was obtained from a woman aged 25 to 39 in good health and CMV-seronegative. The CDR3 loop reads CASSAGTGRNEQFF. As DNA, the CDR3 is TGTGCCAGCAGTGCCGGGACAGGACGGAATGAGCAGTTCTTC.